The next 11 T cell receptor beta chains were all read from a single sample in a study of spatial heterogeneity in lung cancer. Study results and caveats: Tumor mutation counts were tracked by expanded intratumoral alpha and beta TCR counts.

TCRdb re-called the 5' RACE reads with MiXCR, one entry per CDR3 protein. The table includes approximately 2,300 distinct CDR3 sequences, about an eighth detected once. These receptors have no known antigen. Regarding time point: sample taken at primary tumor resection. The starting material was lung tumor tissue, obtained at surgery. These receptors came from a male donor with early-stage non-small cell lung cancer.

Sample share makes this clonotype medium-sized (0.01 to 0.1%). CDR3 DNA sequence: TGTGCCAGCAGCCCCCGGGAGACCCAGTACTTC. This translates into CASSPRETQYF. The genes are TRBV7-9 and TRBJ2-5; no clear D. V was trimmed by 5 bases and J by 5 bases, leaving 6 bases between them. CDR1 and CDR2 (germline): SEHNR, FQNEAQ (reference sequence). CDR3 size: 11 residues.

This clonotype is categorized as medium-sized. The chain uses TRBV7-2 and TRBJ2-1; perhaps TRBD2 as D (5 bases). CDR3 size: 15 residues. The V end lost 1 base, the J end lost 1 base, and 8 bases lay between the germline ends. CDR1 and CDR2 (germline): SGHTA, FQGNSA. CDR3 bases: TGTGCCAGCAGCTTAGGATGGGAGTCCTACAATGAGCAGTTCTTC. Translated, it gives CASSLGWESYNEQFF.

Judged by abundance, this clonotype is medium-sized. The chain couples TRBV20-1 to TRBJ2-1; D perhaps matches TRBD2 (6 bases). CDR1 and CDR2 from the germline V gene are DFQATT and SNEGSKA (reference sequence). CDR3 length equals 20 residues. V was shortened by 1 base and J by 2 bases, with 27 bases between the two germline ends. The CDR3 DNA sequence: TGCAGTGCTAGAGGCACAGGAGGGTTAGGGGATTTTACCACCTACAATGAGCAGTTCTTC. This codes for CSARGTGGLGDFTTYNEQFF.

A note on this clonotype: With a much larger clone just one base away, this may be a read error. This chain links TRBV5-1 with TRBJ2-7, with a possible D match to TRBD1 (6 bases). This CDR3 comprises 15 residues. Per the germline V gene, CDR1 is SGHRS and CDR2 is YFSETQ. The CDR3 bases are TGCGCCGGCAGCCAACAGGGTTTTGGGGCCTACGAGCAGTACTTC. Translating gives CAGSQQGFGAYEQYF.

This clonotype ranks as large (0.1 to 1%). The chain employs TRBV6-6 and TRBJ1-1; D is possibly TRBD1 (5 bases). In germline, CDR1 is MNHNY, CDR2 SVGAGI (reference sequence). The CDR3 loop spans 13 amino acids. Deletions cut 0 bases from V and 7 bases from J, with 9 bases between. CDR3 in amino acids: CASSYSGVGEAFF. DNA of the CDR3: TGTGCCAGCAGTTACTCGGGGGTAGGTGAAGCTTTCTTT.

This clonotype was detected only a few times. The chain employs TRBV7-6 and TRBJ1-1; D is uncertain. The CDR3 extends over 16 amino acids. Germline V gives CDR1 SGHVS, CDR2 FNYEAQ. The V and J ends lost 1 base and 7 bases respectively, with 19 bases between them. This CDR3 is CASSLVAGLRGGEAFF. The CDR3 DNA sequence: TGTGCCAGCAGCTTAGTGGCAGGCCTCAGAGGAGGTGAAGCTTTCTTT.

This clonotype has more than one count but fewer than ten. The rearrangement links TRBV20-1 to TRBJ1-1, with D tentatively TRBD1 (6 bases). The CDR3 sequence is 13 residues long. V lost 5 bases and J lost 5, with 15 bases in between. Per germline, CDR1 DFQATT and CDR2 SNEGSKA (reference sequence). CDR3: CSARKTGRTEAFF. CDR3 sequence (DNA): TGCAGTGCTCGAAAAACAGGGCGGACTGAAGCTTTCTTT.

V is TRBV6-4 and J is TRBJ2-3, with 10 positions matching TRBD2. Germline V lookup: CDR1 MRHNA, CDR2 SNTAGT. The length of the CDR3 is 16 residues. With V trimmed by 0 bases and J by 7 bases, 7 bases remained unmatched. The CDR3 is CASSDSSGGAVYTQYF. The DNA for the CDR3 is TGTGCCAGCAGTGACTCAAGCGGGGGGGCCGTTTATACGCAGTATTTT.

This clonotype is labeled medium-sized. The chain recombines TRBV7-2 with TRBJ2-5; TRBD1 agrees at 10 bases. Trimming removed 4 bases from V and 4 bases from J; junction bases left unmatched: 3. The CDR3 is made up of 14 amino acids. CDR1 and CDR2 from the germline V gene are SGHTA and FQGNSA. CDR3 sequence (DNA): TGTGCCAGCAGCTCGGACAGGGGGGTAGAGACCCAGTACTTC. Protein: CASSSDRGVETQYF.

Judged by abundance, this clonotype is medium-sized. V usage is TRBV29-1 and J usage is TRBJ1-5, with a tentative D call TRBD1 (6 bases). The V end was cut by 8 bases, the J end by 5 bases, with 13 bases between. The CDR3 length is 12 residues. Germline V gene lookup returns CDR1 SQVTM and CDR2 ANQGSEA. The chain's CDR3 is CSTKEGDQPQHF. The CDR3 nucleotides read TGCAGCACTAAGGAGGGGGATCAGCCCCAGCATTTT.

This clonotype ranks as large. This chain uses TRBV4-3 with TRBJ2-5; D possibly corresponds to TRBD2 (5 bases). Germline assignment: CDR1 LGHNA and CDR2 YSLEER. Trimming pared 0 bases from V and 0 bases from J, leaving 14 bases between. The CDR3 loop spans 17 amino acids. The CDR3 nucleotides are TGCGCCAGCAGCCAAGATAGGACGGGAAGGTACCAAGAGACCCAGTACTTC. Encoded protein: CASSQDRTGRYQETQYF.